The T cell receptor (beta chain) described here comes from a study of blood T cell repertoires in COVID-19. Study background: COVID-19 samples, acute and convalescent, were from the United States, Italy and Spain. T cells, B-cell-depleted T cells, or PBMCs supplied cDNA or gDNA.

This CDR3 is 15 amino acids long. The J segment lost 2 bases and the V segment lost 1 base, leaving 3 bases of the junction unmatched. The V gene's germline CDR1 is SGHVS and CDR2 FQNEAQ. Authors' methods: Reference gene primer amplification yielded estimated nucleated cell counts. Profiled with immunoSEQ multiplex PCR; TCRdb holds only in-frame clones, not every one. For V, J and clone size, that table is used; D and trimming come from the DNA. The data contain about 59,000 clones, over 70% of them singletons. The TCR sequence derives from an older woman with acute or convalescent COVID-19. The gene calls are TRBV7-8 and TRBJ1-2; 8 nucleotides agree with TRBD1. Sequencing was performed on peripheral blood. The CDR3, as DNA: TGTGCCAGCAGCTTAGGGACAGGGAGGAACTATGGCTACACCTTC. It encodes CASSLGTGRNYGYTF.